This TCR beta chain is from a study of cytomegalovirus exposure and HLA in healthy donors. Points from the study as a whole: For most subjects, TCR beta sequences were reported to predict HLA-A and HLA-B alleles with accuracy. The study assumed roughly uniform donor sequencing depth for presence/absence analyses. Because they were indistinguishable, some V segments, including TRBV6-2 and TRBV6-3, were excluded. In terms of immune exposure information, only CMV serostatus was available.

A note on this clone: Its antigen is currently unknown.

Primers: 60 Vbeta forward and 13 Jbeta reverse. Sequencing used immunoSEQ multiplex PCR; TCRdb keeps in-frame clones, though not all of them. The repertoire has just under 95,000 clones, more than 65% of them found once; the top ten carry about 1.2%. The CDR3 is made up of 18 amino acids. V lost 2 bases, J lost 2 bases, and 22 bases lay in between. CDR1 is GTSNPN and CDR2 is SVGIG in the germline V gene (reference sequence). The chain joins TRBV30 to TRBJ1-3; D not certain. The source material was PBMCs. The TCR originated in a girl aged 2-10 years in good health and CMV-seropositive. The CDR3 protein is CAWSLSPTLRGAGNTIYF. In DNA form, the CDR3 reads TGTGCCTGGAGTCTCAGCCCCACTCTCCGGGGAGCTGGAAACACCATATATTTT.